The 24 T cell receptor beta chains in this list originate from one sample, sequenced in a study of identical twins listed by TCRdb under 2016. Libraries were constructed by 5' RACE. Sequenced on an Illumina HiSeq 2000. The public reads were run again by TCRdb, first through fastp at Q25 and then through MiXCR, and only productive beta chains were kept. Under each unique CDR3 protein, matching rows form one entry showing the most common genes and DNA. This sample lists around 490,000 distinct CDR3 sequences; approximately 16% were detected once. Clones ranked in the top ten supply 0.44% of the sample. The same data also contributed to another study, on yellow fever vaccine responses in identical twins.

The sequenced sample was CD4+ T cells sorted from blood. The source is a woman between 18 and 29 years old in good health.

This sequence joins TRBV2 and TRBJ2-1; TRBD1 is a possible D gene (6 bases). Trimming shortened V by 2 bases and J by 1 base, and 9 bases separated the two germline ends. The CDR3 totals 15 residues. Germline-derived CDR1 and CDR2 are SNHLY and FYNNEI. In nucleotides, the CDR3 is TGTGCCAGCAGTGAAACAGGGACGTCCTACAATGAGCAGTTCTTC. This translates into CASSETGTSYNEQFF.

The V and J genes are TRBV18 and TRBJ2-1, with 9 bases that match TRBD1. The V and J ends lost 0 bases and 2 bases, in that order; junction bases with no gene match: 2. CDR3 length: 16 amino acids. Germline CDR1 is KGHSH and CDR2 is LQKENI. The CDR3 reads CASSPPGTGPYNEQFF. For the CDR3, the DNA is TGTGCCAGCTCACCACCCGGGACAGGGCCCTACAATGAGCAGTTCTTC.

The genes are TRBV20-1 and TRBJ1-4; D remains unclear. Germline V gene data show CDR1 as DFQATT and CDR2 as SNEGSKA (reference sequence). The CDR3 is 14 residues long. The germline V and J ends were trimmed by 0 bases and 8 bases, with 13 bases remaining between them. The CDR3 region has the DNA TGCAGTGCTAGAGATCCCCCAAGAGGGGAAAAACTGTTTTTT. Translating it yields CSARDPPRGEKLFF.

V gene TRBV29-1 combines with J gene TRBJ1-2; D unclear. With 4 bases removed from V and 0 bases from J, the gap between germline ends came to 12 bases. The CDR3 consists of 14 residues. The germline gives CDR1 SQVTM, CDR2 ANQGSEA. The CDR3 DNA reads TGCAGCGTTGGCTCTTCTGGAGCTAACTATGGCTACACCTTC. Residues: CSVGSSGANYGYTF.

This clonotype was picked up many times. The J gene is TRBJ2-7, the V gene TRBV5-1; D tentatively reads TRBD1 or TRBD2 (5 bases each). V was trimmed by 0 bases and J by 6 bases, leaving 19 bases between them. CDR1 is SGHRS, CDR2 YFSETQ, per germline. The CDR3 totals 16 residues. The CDR3 nucleotides are TGCGCCAGCAGCTTGGTAGGGGATTTGACGGCGGGCGAGCAGTACTTC. Translating it yields CASSLVGDLTAGEQYF. Using reference TRBV5-1 and TRBJ2-7 for the parts outside the CDR3, the full variable domain is KAGVTQTPRYLIKTRGQQVTLSCSPISGHRSVSWYQQTPGQGLQFLFEYFSETQRNKGNFPGRFSGRQFSNSRSEMNVSTLELGDSALYLCASSLVGDLTAGEQYFGPGTRLTVT.

The genes are TRBV5-1 and TRBJ2-7, with TRBD2 matching 14 bases. Trimming removed 0 bases from V and 6 bases from J; junction bases left unmatched: 5. The germline gives CDR1 SGHRS, CDR2 YFSETQ. This CDR3 region has 16 residues. CDR3 in DNA: TGCGCCAGCAGCTTGGAGACTAGCGGGAGGGCCTTCGAGCAGTACTTC. This sequence encodes CASSLETSGRAFEQYF.

This chain links TRBV5-1 with TRBJ2-2, with D possibly matching TRBD1 (6 bases). The CDR3 consists of 15 residues. Germline V gives CDR1 SGHRS, CDR2 YFSETQ. Trimming cost V 1 base and J 4 bases, with 11 bases left between them. In DNA, the CDR3 is TGCGCCAGCAGCTTGAGGCCAGGGGTCACCGGGGAGCTGTTTTTT. Translated: CASSLRPGVTGELFF.

This chain links TRBV5-1 with TRBJ2-7; 7 bases are a match to TRBD1. The V gene end was trimmed by 4 bases and the J gene end by 5 bases; junction bases not matched to a gene: 9. Germline-derived CDR1 and CDR2 are SGHRS and YFSETQ. The CDR3 runs to 14 residues. CDR3 sequence (DNA): TGCGCCAGCAGCACGACAGGGTTAAGGAACGAGCAGTACTTC. Translation gives CASSTTGLRNEQYF.

This rearrangement joins TRBV10-3 to TRBJ2-2, with 9 nucleotides matching TRBD2. Trimming removed 9 bases from V and 1 base from J; junction bases left unmatched: 3. This CDR3 comprises 14 residues. CDR1 is ENHRY and CDR2 is SYGVKD in the germline V gene. The DNA for the CDR3 is TGTGCCATAGCGGGGGGAAAGAACACCGGGGAGCTGTTTTTT. Its protein product is CAIAGGKNTGELFF.

J is TRBJ2-3 and V is TRBV6-1, with TRBD2 matching over 14 bases. The V segment lost 3 bases and the J segment 3 bases; nucleotides outside the gene matches: 2. Per germline, CDR1 MNHNS and CDR2 SASEGT. This CDR3 is 16 amino acids long. CDR3 protein: CASSETSGGATDTQYF. The CDR3 coding sequence is TGTGCCAGCAGTGAGACTAGCGGGGGGGCAACAGATACGCAGTATTTT.

As concerns this clonotype: This may come from a read error, since a much larger clone is one base off. The V gene is TRBV7-9, the J gene TRBJ2-2, with TRBD1 matching over 7 bases. The length of the CDR3 is 16 residues. Germline CDR1 SEHNR, CDR2 FQNEAQ (reference sequence). CDR3 sequence reads: CPSSSRVGGITGELFF. The CDR3, as DNA: TGTCCCAGCAGCTCGCGTGTAGGGGGCATCACCGGGGAGCTGTTTTTT.

This clonotype was recorded a few times. V is TRBV12-3 or TRBV12-4 and J is TRBJ1-5, with D perhaps TRBD1 (5 bases). The CDR3 has 14 residues. V was clipped by 6 bases and J by 2 bases, with 11 bases between them. This CDR3 reads CASRTGTGNQPQHF. Here the CDR3 DNA reads TGTGCCAGCAGAACCGGGACGGGCAATCAGCCCCAGCATTTT.

This clonotype was seen a few times. The chain carries TRBV5-4 and TRBJ1-5; D might be TRBD1 (5 bases). The CDR3 covers 15 residues. Per the germline V gene, CDR1 is SGHNT and CDR2 is YYREEE (reference sequence). V lost 0 bases, J lost 6 bases, and 13 bases lay in between. CDR3 sequence: CASSLDGAESQPQHF. The DNA of the CDR3 is TGTGCCAGCAGCTTGGACGGGGCAGAGAGTCAGCCCCAGCATTTT.

This clonotype was detected only a few times. The V and J genes are TRBV6-1 and TRBJ1-4, with 9 bases that match TRBD1. Germline CDR1 is MNHNS and CDR2 is SASEGT. Germline trimming cut 6 bases from V and 4 bases from J; bases unmatched to any gene: 9. CDR3 length: 16 residues. CDR3 nucleotides: TGTGCCAGCAGGAAGAGACGGACAGGGGATAATGAAAAACTGTTTTTT. This gives the protein CASRKRRTGDNEKLFF.

This chain joins TRBV11-2 and TRBJ1-1, with D unresolved. Deletions cut 7 bases from V and 6 bases from J, with 15 bases between. Per the germline V gene, CDR1 is SGHAT and CDR2 is FQNNGV. The CDR3 is 13 residues long. The DNA of the CDR3 is TGTGCCAGCACCATCACGGGGAAGGCTGAAGCTTTCTTT. As protein: CASTITGKAEAFF. Full variable domain (outside the CDR3, taken from reference TRBV11-2 and TRBJ1-1): EAGVAQSPRYKIIEKRQSVAFWCNPISGHATLYWYQQILGQGPKLLIQFQNNGVVDDSQLPKDRFSAERLKGVDSTLKIQPAKLEDSAVYLCASTITGKAEAFFGQGTRLTVV.

CDR3 amino acids: CASSLEGGYSGNTIYF. CDR3 DNA: TGCGCCAGCAGCTTGGAGGGGGGCTACTCTGGAAACACCATATATTTT. The chain joins TRBV5-1 to TRBJ1-3; a weak D match, TRBD1 (6 bases). This CDR3 spans 16 amino acids. Germline-derived CDR1 and CDR2 are SGHRS and YFSETQ. Trimming cost V 0 bases and J 0 bases, with 10 bases left between them.

This clonotype was seen ten or more times. The rearrangement links TRBV20-1 to TRBJ2-1; TRBD2 agrees at 8 bases. The junction had 5 bases not matched to a gene; V was cut back by 0 bases and J by 4 bases. There are 15 residues in the CDR3. CDR1 is DFQATT and CDR2 is SNEGSKA in the germline V gene (reference sequence). The CDR3 loop is CSARDRLAGYNEQFF. The DNA of the CDR3 is TGCAGTGCTAGAGATCGGCTAGCGGGTTACAATGAGCAGTTCTTC.

The gene calls are TRBV4-1 and TRBJ2-1, with 9 bases aligning to TRBD2. Germline values: CDR1 MGHRA, CDR2 YSYEKL. The junction had 6 bases not matched to a gene; V was cut back by 0 bases and J by 3 bases. The CDR3 extends over 17 amino acids. Here the CDR3 DNA reads TGCGCCAGCAGCCAAGATCTTAGCGGGGGCTACTACAATGAGCAGTTCTTC. It is translated as CASSQDLSGGYYNEQFF.

J is TRBJ2-4 and V is TRBV6-1; D remains ambiguous. The CDR3 length is 14 residues. The germline V gene encodes CDR1 MNHNS and CDR2 SASEGT. The V and J ends lost 2 bases and 7 bases respectively, with 12 bases between them. The CDR3 coding sequence is TGTGCCAGCAGTGAACAAGGAGCAAGGAACATTCAGTACTTC. Translating gives CASSEQGARNIQYF.

This chain joins TRBV12-3 or TRBV12-4 and TRBJ1-1; 7 positions agree with TRBD1. The CDR3 consists of 14 residues. The V and J ends lost 6 bases and 6 bases, in that order; junction bases with no gene match: 10. The DNA of the CDR3 is TGTGCCAGCAGCCGGACAGGCCAGGGACCTGAAGCTTTCTTT. Encoded protein: CASSRTGQGPEAFF.

This clonotype appeared once. The CDR3 region has the DNA TGTGCCAGCTCACCAGGTCTCGGCGCTGAAGCTTTCTTT. This translates into CASSPGLGAEAFF. The rearrangement uses TRBV18 and TRBJ1-1; no clear D gene. The CDR3 has 13 amino acids. Trimming shortened V by 2 bases and J by 6 bases, and 10 bases separated the two germline ends. From germline, CDR1 is KGHSH and CDR2 LQKENI.

This clonotype was observed a few times. V usage is TRBV5-1 and J usage is TRBJ2-7; 9 positions agree with TRBD2. The germline V gene has CDR1 SGHRS and CDR2 YFSETQ. V lost 0 bases, J lost 3 bases, and 22 bases stayed unmatched. CDR3 length equals 21 residues. The CDR3 DNA follows: TGCGCCAGCAGCTTGGCCTTAAAAACTAGCGGGCCCAAACAATCGGGCTACGAGCAGTACTTC. This translates into CASSLALKTSGPKQSGYEQYF. The full variable domain, completed using reference TRBV5-1 and TRBJ2-7, is KAGVTQTPRYLIKTRGQQVTLSCSPISGHRSVSWYQQTPGQGLQFLFEYFSETQRNKGNFPGRFSGRQFSNSRSEMNVSTLELGDSALYLCASSLALKTSGPKQSGYEQYFGPGTRLTVT.

This clonotype appeared a few times. The gene calls are TRBV24-1 and TRBJ2-1, with unresolved D. V was clipped by 9 bases and J by 5 bases, with 19 bases between them. This CDR3 region has 15 residues. Germline loops: CDR1 KGHDR, CDR2 SFDVKD. CDR3 loop: CATGQSYSSNNEQFF. For the CDR3, the DNA is TGTGCCACCGGCCAAAGTTATAGCAGCAACAATGAGCAGTTCTTC.

This clonotype came up a few times. V and J are TRBV11-3 and TRBJ1-1; D not certain. This CDR3 has 13 amino acids. Per germline, CDR1 SGHNT and CDR2 YENEEA. The ends were cut back, 5 bases at V and 5 bases at J, with 12 bases in the middle. The CDR3 loop is CASSPGKRTEAFF. The CDR3 DNA reads as TGTGCCAGCAGCCCCGGGAAGCGGACTGAAGCTTTCTTT.